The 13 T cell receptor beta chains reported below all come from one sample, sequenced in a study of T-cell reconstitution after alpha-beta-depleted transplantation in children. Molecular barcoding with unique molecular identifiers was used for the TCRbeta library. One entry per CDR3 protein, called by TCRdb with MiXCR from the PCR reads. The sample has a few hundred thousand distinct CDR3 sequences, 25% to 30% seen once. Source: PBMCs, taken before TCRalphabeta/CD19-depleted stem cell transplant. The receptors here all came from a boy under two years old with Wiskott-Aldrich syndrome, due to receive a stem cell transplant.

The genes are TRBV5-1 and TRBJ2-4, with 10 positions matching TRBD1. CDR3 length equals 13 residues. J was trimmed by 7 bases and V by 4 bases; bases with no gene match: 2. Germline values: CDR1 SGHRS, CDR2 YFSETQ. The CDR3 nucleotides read TGCGCCAGCAGCCCGGGACAGGGGAACATTCAGTACTTC. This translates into CASSPGQGNIQYF.

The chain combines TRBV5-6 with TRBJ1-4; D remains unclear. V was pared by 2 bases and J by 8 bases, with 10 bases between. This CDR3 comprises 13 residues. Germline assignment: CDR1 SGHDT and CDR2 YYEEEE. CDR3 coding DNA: TGTGCCAGCAGCTTAGGACGGACGGAAAAACTGTTTTTT. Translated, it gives CASSLGRTEKLFF. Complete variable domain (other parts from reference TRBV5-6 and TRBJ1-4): DAGVTQSPTHLIKTRGQQVTLRCSPKSGHDTVSWYQQALGQGPQFIFQYYEEEERQRGNFPDRFSGHQFPNYSSELNVNALLLGDSALYLCASSLGRTEKLFFGSGTQLSVL.

The CDR3 DNA is TGTGCCAGCAGTCAATCCGGGACAGGGGCTAACTATGGCTACACCTTC. It yields the protein CASSQSGTGANYGYTF. The chain employs TRBV28 and TRBJ1-2; 10 nucleotides agree with TRBD1. The V gene end was trimmed by 5 bases and the J gene end by 0 bases; junction bases not matched to a gene: 6. The CDR3 spans 16 residues. Germline V CDR1 and CDR2: MDHEN, SYDVKM.

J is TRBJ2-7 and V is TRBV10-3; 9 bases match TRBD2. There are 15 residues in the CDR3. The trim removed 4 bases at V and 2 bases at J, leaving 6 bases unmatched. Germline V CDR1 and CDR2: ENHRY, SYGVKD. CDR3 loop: CAISGAASGTYEQYF. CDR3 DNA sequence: TGTGCCATCAGTGGGGCGGCTAGCGGGACCTACGAGCAGTACTTC.

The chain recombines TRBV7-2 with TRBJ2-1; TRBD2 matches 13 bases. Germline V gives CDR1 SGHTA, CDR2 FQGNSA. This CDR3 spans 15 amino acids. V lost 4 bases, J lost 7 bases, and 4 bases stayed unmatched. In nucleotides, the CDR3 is TGTGCCAGCAGCTCCGGGACTAGCGGGGTAAATGAGCAGTTCTTC. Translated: CASSSGTSGVNEQFF.

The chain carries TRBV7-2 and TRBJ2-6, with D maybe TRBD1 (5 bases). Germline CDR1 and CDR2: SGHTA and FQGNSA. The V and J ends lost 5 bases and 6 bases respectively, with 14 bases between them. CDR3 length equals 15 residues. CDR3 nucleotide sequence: TGTGCCAGCAGCAATCGTTCCAGGGTGGCCAACGTCCTGACTTTC. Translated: CASSNRSRVANVLTF.

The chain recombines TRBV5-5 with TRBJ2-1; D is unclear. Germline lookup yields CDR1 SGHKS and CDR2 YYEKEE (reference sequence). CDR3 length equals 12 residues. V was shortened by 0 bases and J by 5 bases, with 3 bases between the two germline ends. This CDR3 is CASSLGNNEQFF. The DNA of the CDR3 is TGTGCCAGCAGCTTGGGCAACAATGAGCAGTTCTTC. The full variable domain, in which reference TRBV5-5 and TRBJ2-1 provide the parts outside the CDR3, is DAGVTQSPTHLIKTRGQQVTLRCSPISGHKSVSWYQQVLGQGPQFIFQYYEKEERGRGNFPDRFSARQFPNYSSELNVNALLLGDSALYLCASSLGNNEQFFGPGTRLTVL.

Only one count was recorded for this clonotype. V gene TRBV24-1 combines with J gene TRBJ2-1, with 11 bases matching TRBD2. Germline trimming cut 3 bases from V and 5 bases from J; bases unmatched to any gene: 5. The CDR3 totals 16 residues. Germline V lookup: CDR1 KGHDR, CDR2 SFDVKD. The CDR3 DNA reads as TGTGCCACCAGTGATCCGACTAGCGGGAAGGACAATGAGCAGTTCTTC. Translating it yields CATSDPTSGKDNEQFF.

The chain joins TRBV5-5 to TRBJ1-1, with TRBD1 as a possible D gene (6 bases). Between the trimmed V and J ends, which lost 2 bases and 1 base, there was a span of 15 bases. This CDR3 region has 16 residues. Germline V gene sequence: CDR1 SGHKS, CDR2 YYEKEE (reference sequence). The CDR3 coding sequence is TGTGCCAGCAGCTTAGATTTCCGGGACACGAACACTGAAGCTTTCTTT. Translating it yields CASSLDFRDTNTEAFF.

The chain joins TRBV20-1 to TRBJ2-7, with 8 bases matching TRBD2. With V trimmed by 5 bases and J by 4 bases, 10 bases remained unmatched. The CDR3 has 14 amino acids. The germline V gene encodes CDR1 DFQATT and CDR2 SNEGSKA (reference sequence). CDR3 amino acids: CSAQSGRTVYEQYF. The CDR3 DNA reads TGCAGTGCTCAGAGCGGGAGAACGGTTTACGAGCAGTACTTC.

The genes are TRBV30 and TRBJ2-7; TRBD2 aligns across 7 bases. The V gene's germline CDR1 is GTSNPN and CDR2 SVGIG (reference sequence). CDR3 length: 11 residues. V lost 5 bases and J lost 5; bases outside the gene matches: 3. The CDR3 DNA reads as TGTGCCTGGGTAGCGGGCCACGAGCAGTACTTC. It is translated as CAWVAGHEQYF.

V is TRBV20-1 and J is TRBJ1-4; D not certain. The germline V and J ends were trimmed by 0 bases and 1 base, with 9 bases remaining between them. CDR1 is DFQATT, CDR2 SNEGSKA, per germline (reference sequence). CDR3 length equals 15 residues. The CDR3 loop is CSARDPGRTNEKLFF. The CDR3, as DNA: TGCAGTGCTAGAGATCCCGGAAGAACTAATGAAAAACTGTTTTTT.

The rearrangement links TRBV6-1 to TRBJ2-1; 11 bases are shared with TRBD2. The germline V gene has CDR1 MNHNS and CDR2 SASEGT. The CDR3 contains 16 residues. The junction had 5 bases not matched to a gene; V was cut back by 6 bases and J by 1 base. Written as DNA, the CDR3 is TGTGCCAGCAGAAGTAGCGGGAGGGAGTCCTACAATGAGCAGTTCTTC. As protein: CASRSSGRESYNEQFF.